This T cell receptor beta chain was captured in a study of early T cells in non-severe SARS-CoV-2 infection. Whole-study context: Sequencing was performed on bulk RNA from unsorted whole blood, leaving chains unpaired.

This clonotype was picked up many times. Its antigen is as yet unknown. The germline V and J ends were trimmed by 1 base and 2 bases, with 17 bases remaining between them. The CDR3 is made up of 17 amino acids. The V gene's germline CDR1 is MGHRA and CDR2 YSYEKL. Individual cDNA molecules were tagged with unique molecular identifiers, the study reported. TCRdb reprocessed the 5' RACE reads with MiXCR, giving one entry per CDR3 protein. In the table there are approximately 71,000 distinct CDR3 sequences, approximately 12% of which are singletons. Study-wide points: VDJdb-based annotation leaned toward anti-spike CD8 responses and missed private and CD4 specificities.

This TCR was sampled from an adult who was a healthcare worker with PCR-confirmed SARS-CoV-2 infection or an uninfected control (not recorded which). The gene calls are TRBV4-1 and TRBJ1-2, with unresolved D. The sample was whole blood. CDR3 sequence: CASSQGRSRMTNYGYTF. CDR3 DNA: TGCGCCAGCAGCCAAGGGAGGAGCCGGATGACAAACTATGGCTACACCTTC.